Presented here are 25 T cell receptor beta chains from one specimen sequenced in a study of blood T cell repertoires in COVID-19. Only in-frame clones appear in the TCRdb table, and some are missing; sequencing was by immunoSEQ multiplex PCR. Of more than 130,000 clones in the sample, 84% are singletons; the top ten hold about 7%. The sequencing sample was made of peripheral blood. Source of these receptors: a human donor in a cohort sampled during active COVID-19.

The chain recombines TRBV5-8 with TRBJ2-2; 11 positions agree with TRBD2. The CDR3 runs to 17 residues. Germline lookup yields CDR1 SGHTS and CDR2 YDEGEE. The V segment lost 5 bases and the J segment 4 bases; nucleotides outside the gene matches: 10. Here the CDR3 DNA reads TGTGCCAGCAGACAGGGACTAGCGGAGATCCCCACCGGGGAGCTGTTTTTT. Protein product: CASRQGLAEIPTGELFF. Drawing the rest from reference TRBV5-8 and TRBJ2-2, the complete variable domain is EAGVTQSPTHLIKTRGQQATLRCSPISGHTSVYWYQQALGLGLQFLLWYDEGEERNRGNFPPRFSGRQFPNYSSELNVNALELEDSALYLCASRQGLAEIPTGELFFGEGSRLTVL.

This clone appeared once. The V gene is TRBV5-1, the J gene TRBJ2-3; TRBD2 aligns across 9 bases. V was pared by 0 bases and J by 4 bases, with 0 bases of the junction left unmatched. The V gene's germline CDR1 is SGHRS and CDR2 YFSETQ. The CDR3 length is 14 residues. The CDR3 nucleotides are TGCGCCAGCAGCTTGGGCGGGGGGGCAGATACGCAGTATTTT. It yields the protein CASSLGGGADTQYF.

This clone was recorded only once. The rearrangement links TRBV11-2 to TRBJ2-1; TRBD1 matches 9 bases. This CDR3 is 16 amino acids long. With 2 bases clipped from V and 13 bases from J, the junction kept 15 bases outside the gene matches. Germline lookup yields CDR1 SGHAT and CDR2 FQNNGV. The CDR3 protein is CASSLLGTGRRNTQFF. The CDR3 region has the DNA TGTGCCAGCAGCTTACTCGGGACAGGGAGACGAAATACCCAGTTCTTC.

The chain carries TRBV5-1 and TRBJ2-3; 12 bases align to TRBD1. V was clipped by 3 bases and J by 2 bases; unmatched bases: 10. The CDR3 is 18 amino acids. Per germline, CDR1 SGHRS and CDR2 YFSETQ. The CDR3: CASSSTGTGGFYTDTQYF. The CDR3 bases are TGCGCCAGCAGCTCCACCGGGACAGGGGGCTTTTACACAGATACGCAGTATTTT.

The CDR3 coding sequence is TGTGCCACCAGCAGAGATTCATTCAGGGAGGGTAACTATGGCTACACCTTC. Residues: CATSRDSFREGNYGYTF. J is TRBJ1-2 and V is TRBV15; TRBD1 is a possible D gene (5 bases). Per germline, CDR1 LNHNV and CDR2 YYDKDF (reference sequence). Trimming took 0 bases from V and 1 from J, leaving 15 bases between them. The CDR3 totals 17 residues. The full variable domain, with the rest looked up from reference TRBV15 and TRBJ1-2, is DAMVIQNPRYQVTQFGKPVTLSCSQTLNHNVMYWYQQKSSQAPKLLFHYYDKDFNNEADTPDNFQSRRPNTSFCFLDIRSPGLGDTAMYLCATSRDSFREGNYGYTFGSGTRLTVV.

The chain uses TRBV7-8 and TRBJ1-5, with 8 bases identical to TRBD1. CDR1 SGHVS and CDR2 FQNEAQ come from the germline V gene. V lost 7 bases and J lost 5; bases outside the gene matches: 4. There are 13 residues in the CDR3. The chain's CDR3 is CASTQGGDQPQHF. The CDR3, as DNA: TGTGCCAGCACACAGGGGGGAGATCAGCCCCAGCATTTT.

The rearrangement joins TRBV10-3 to TRBJ1-1, with TRBD1 identical over 7 bases. CDR1 and CDR2 from the germline V gene are ENHRY and SYGVKD. V shed 0 bases and J 11 bases; nucleotides not matched to a gene: 12. This CDR3 comprises 15 residues. The CDR3 loop reads CAISESTRAGGDAFF. The CDR3, as DNA: TGTGCCATCAGTGAGTCAACGCGGGCAGGGGGAGATGCTTTCTTT.

In this sample, this clone turned up once. This chain uses TRBV12-3 or TRBV12-4 with TRBJ1-2; unclear D gene. Trimming shortened V by 4 bases and J by 14 bases, and 17 bases separated the two germline ends. This CDR3 contains 12 residues. CDR3 coding DNA: TGTGCCAGCAGTTCCGGAGTGGTCACCCGTACCTTC. Translating it yields CASSSGVVTRTF.

This clone appeared once. The chain recombines TRBV6-2 or TRBV6-3 with TRBJ2-5; 9 bases agree with TRBD2. This CDR3 comprises 16 residues. Germline loops: CDR1 MNHEY, CDR2 SVGEGT. The J segment lost 7 bases and the V segment lost 2 bases, leaving 11 bases of the junction unmatched. The CDR3 loop is CASSYRMGLASTTQYF. For the CDR3, the DNA is TGTGCCAGCAGTTACCGTATGGGACTAGCCTCGACGACCCAGTACTTC.

The chain is built from TRBV18 and TRBJ1-3; weak D call: TRBD1 (6 bases). Deletions cut 3 bases from V and 3 bases from J, with 18 bases between. Germline CDR1 reads KGHSH; CDR2 reads LQKENI. This CDR3 has 17 amino acids. The CDR3, as DNA: TGTGCCAGCTCACCCGGCGGGGGCGCGAACAATGGAAACACCATATATTTT. It specifies CASSPGGGANNGNTIYF.

The rearrangement uses TRBV6-6 and TRBJ1-4; 7 bases map to TRBD1. Germline values: CDR1 MNHNY, CDR2 SVGAGI (reference sequence). This CDR3 region has 12 residues. Trimming took 6 bases from V and 11 from J; bases not matched to a gene: 6. The CDR3 reads CASREPQGKLFF. CDR3 coding DNA: TGTGCCAGCAGAGAGCCACAGGGGAAACTGTTTTTT.

The CDR3 sequence: CASSPLQSEGPQHF. CDR3 DNA sequence: TGTGCCAGCTCACCTTTACAGTCGGAAGGGCCCCAGCATTTT. J is TRBJ1-5 and V is TRBV18, with no clear D. The V gene's germline CDR1 is KGHSH and CDR2 LQKENI. Trimming took 3 bases from V and 9 from J, leaving 15 bases between them. This CDR3 is 14 amino acids long.

This chain joins TRBV30 and TRBJ2-7; tentative D call: TRBD2 (5 bases). The V and J ends lost 0 bases and 11 bases respectively, with 14 bases between them. Germline V gene lookup returns CDR1 GTSNPN and CDR2 SVGIG (reference sequence). This CDR3 comprises 12 residues. The CDR3 DNA follows: TGTGCCTGGAGTGTTGTCCGCGCCGGGGAGTACTTC. It codes for CAWSVVRAGEYF. Variable domain in full (rest from reference TRBV30 and TRBJ2-7): SQTIHQWPATLVQPVGSPLSLECTVEGTSNPNLYWYRQAAGRGLQLLFYSVGIGQISSEVPQNLSASRPQDRQFILSSKKLLLSDSGFYLCAWSVVRAGEYFGPGTRLTVT.

The V call is TRBV18, the J call TRBJ2-5, with unresolved D. CDR1 and CDR2 (germline): KGHSH, LQKENI. This CDR3 contains 12 residues. V lost 6 bases and J lost 4, with 9 bases in between. The chain's CDR3 is CASSTTGETQYF. DNA of the CDR3: TGTGCCAGCTCGACGACTGGAGAGACCCAGTACTTC.

The V and J genes are TRBV5-1 and TRBJ1-1, with 8 bases fitting TRBD1. CDR3 size: 15 residues. V shed 0 bases, J shed 5 bases, and the junction held 6 bases outside the gene matches. The germline CDR1 and CDR2 sequences are SGHRS and YFSETQ. CDR3: CASSLAGRGRTEAFF. CDR3 sequence (DNA): TGCGCCAGCAGCTTGGCCGGCAGGGGGCGGACTGAAGCTTTCTTT.

V and J are TRBV3-1 (or the pseudogene TRBV3-2) and TRBJ1-6; TRBD1 is a possible D gene (6 bases). The V gene's germline CDR1 is LGHDT and CDR2 YNNKEL (reference sequence). V gave up 6 bases and J gave up 7 bases, with 19 bases separating them. CDR3 length equals 16 residues. CDR3 nucleotides: TGTGCCAGCAGTCGGTTCCACTGGGGGGGCAATTCACCCCTCCACTTT. Its translation is CASSRFHWGGNSPLHF.

In this sample, this clone turned up once. The chain uses TRBV5-1 and TRBJ2-5, with TRBD1 matching over 7 bases. After removal of 5 bases from V and 4 bases from J, the junction contained 5 bases not matched to a gene. CDR3 length: 13 amino acids. CDR1 and CDR2 (germline): SGHRS, YFSETQ. CDR3 residues: CASSDSGGETQYF. CDR3 nucleotides: TGCGCCAGCAGTGATTCAGGGGGAGAGACCCAGTACTTC.

This clone has more than one count but fewer than ten. J is TRBJ2-1 and V is TRBV24-1; possible D gene TRBD2, 5 bases. This CDR3 is 14 amino acids long. CDR1 KGHDR and CDR2 SFDVKD come from the germline V gene. V was pared by 0 bases and J by 5 bases, with 7 bases between. The CDR3 is CATSDLEGDNEQFF. The CDR3 coding sequence is TGTGCCACCAGTGATTTGGAGGGAGACAATGAGCAGTTCTTC.

The rearrangement uses TRBV7-2 and TRBJ2-3; no clear D. The CDR3 totals 12 residues. Germline V gene lookup returns CDR1 SGHTA and CDR2 FQGNSA. Trimming pared 2 bases from V and 6 bases from J, leaving 6 bases between. This CDR3 is CASSLPSDTQYF. Written as DNA, the CDR3 is TGTGCCAGCAGCTTACCCTCGGATACGCAGTATTTT.

The chain links TRBV18 to TRBJ1-2; D might be TRBD1 (6 bases). This CDR3 spans 15 amino acids. Trimming removed 4 bases at V and 3 bases at J, with 15 bases between. CDR1 is KGHSH and CDR2 is LQKENI in the germline V gene. CDR3 sequence: CASSRGTPEYYGYTF. The CDR3, as DNA: TGTGCCAGCTCACGAGGGACACCCGAGTACTATGGCTACACCTTC.

V and J are TRBV3-1 (or the pseudogene TRBV3-2) and TRBJ2-2; the match to TRBD1 covers 8 bases. The V and J ends lost 4 bases and 4 bases, in that order; junction bases with no gene match: 5. The CDR3 loop spans 15 amino acids. The germline V gene encodes CDR1 LGHDT and CDR2 YNNKEL (reference sequence). CDR3 amino acids: CASSLWDRRTGELFF. CDR3 DNA: TGTGCCAGCAGCCTCTGGGACAGGCGCACCGGGGAGCTGTTTTTT.

The V call is TRBV7-9, the J call TRBJ2-7; D is possibly TRBD2 (6 bases). CDR1 is SEHNR, CDR2 FQNEAQ, per germline (reference sequence). The CDR3 spans 15 residues. Trimming stripped 1 base from V and 5 bases from J, with 15 bases between. CDR3 DNA sequence: TGTGCCAGCAGCTTAGTGTCACCCGGAGGGAACGAGCAGTACTTC. Translating it yields CASSLVSPGGNEQYF.

The chain is built from TRBV6-5 and TRBJ2-7; 12 bases agree with TRBD2. The germline V gene encodes CDR1 MNHEY and CDR2 SVGAGI. V was clipped by 7 bases and J by 2 bases; unmatched bases: 6. The CDR3 runs to 15 residues. The CDR3 loop reads CASNPLAGGTYEQYF. As DNA, the CDR3 is TGTGCCAGCAATCCTCTAGCGGGGGGGACCTACGAGCAGTACTTC.

The V and J genes are TRBV7-9 and TRBJ2-2, with 9 positions matching TRBD2. The V gene end was trimmed by 5 bases and the J gene end by 5 bases; junction bases not matched to a gene: 12. Looked up from germline, CDR1 is SEHNR and CDR2 is FQNEAQ (reference sequence). This CDR3 has 17 residues. The CDR3 bases are TGTGCCAGCAGCCCTCCAGGGGGGCTAGCGGGGACCGGGGAGCTGTTTTTT. The encoded protein is CASSPPGGLAGTGELFF.

The rearrangement uses TRBV5-4 and TRBJ2-5, with a tentative D call TRBD1 (7 bases). CDR3 length: 14 residues. The ends were cut back, 4 bases at V and 3 bases at J, with 13 bases in the middle. Germline lookup yields CDR1 SGHNT and CDR2 YYREEE (reference sequence). DNA of the CDR3: TGTGCCAGCAGCCCCGGAGGGACAGAAGAGACCCAGTACTTC. Its protein product is CASSPGGTEETQYF. Full variable domain (rest looked up from reference TRBV5-4 and TRBJ2-5): ETGVTQSPTHLIKTRGQQVTLRCSSQSGHNTVSWYQQALGQGPQFIFQYYREEENGRGNFPPRFSGLQFPNYSSELNVNALELDDSALYLCASSPGGTEETQYFGPGTRLLVL.